This T cell receptor (beta chain) was observed in a study of cytomegalovirus exposure and HLA in healthy donors. Study-level background: The roughly 120 million unique TCR beta sequences, from about 170 million T cells, were found by an earlier analysis.

CDR1 is MGHRA, CDR2 YSYEKL, per germline. With 2 bases removed from V and 7 bases from J, the gap between germline ends came to 9 bases. This CDR3 has 13 amino acids. A note on this clone: The antigen remains undetermined.

Study-wide points: In an earlier analysis, about 87% or about 30%: the productive usage of most TCR beta V segments. Later work showed greater clonal expansion in HLA-associated TCR beta chains than in equally common others.

13 Jbeta primers and 60 Vbeta primers were used for the PCR. Profiling relied on immunoSEQ multiplex PCR, and the TCRdb table lists in-frame clones only, not all of them. The sample has fewer than 110,000 clones, over 75% seen once. The genes are TRBV4-1 and TRBJ2-1; D possibly corresponds to TRBD2 (5 bases). Sequences were obtained from PBMCs. This clonotype originated in a male donor in good health and CMV-seronegative. The CDR3 nucleotides read TGCGCCAGCAGCCAACCGGGAAGGAATGAGCAGTTCTTC. Protein: CASSQPGRNEQFF.